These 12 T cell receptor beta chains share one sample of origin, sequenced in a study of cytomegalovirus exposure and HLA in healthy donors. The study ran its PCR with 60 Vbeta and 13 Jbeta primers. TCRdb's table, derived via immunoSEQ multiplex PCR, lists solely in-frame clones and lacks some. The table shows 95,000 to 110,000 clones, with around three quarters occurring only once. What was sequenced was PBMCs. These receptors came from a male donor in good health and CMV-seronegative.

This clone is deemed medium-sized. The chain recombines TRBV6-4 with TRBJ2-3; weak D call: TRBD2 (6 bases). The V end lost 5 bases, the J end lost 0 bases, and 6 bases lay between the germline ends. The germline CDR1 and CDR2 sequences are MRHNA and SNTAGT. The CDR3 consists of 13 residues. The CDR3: CASSSGSTDTQYF. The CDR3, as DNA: TGTGCCAGCAGTAGCGGGAGCACAGATACGCAGTATTTT.

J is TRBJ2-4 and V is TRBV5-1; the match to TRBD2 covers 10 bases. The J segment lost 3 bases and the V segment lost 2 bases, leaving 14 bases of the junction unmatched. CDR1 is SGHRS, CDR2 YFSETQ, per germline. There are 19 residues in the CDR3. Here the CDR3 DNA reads TGCGCCAGCAGCTTTCGACCTAGCGGGAGAGATTGGGGCAAAAACATTCAGTACTTC. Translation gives CASSFRPSGRDWGKNIQYF.

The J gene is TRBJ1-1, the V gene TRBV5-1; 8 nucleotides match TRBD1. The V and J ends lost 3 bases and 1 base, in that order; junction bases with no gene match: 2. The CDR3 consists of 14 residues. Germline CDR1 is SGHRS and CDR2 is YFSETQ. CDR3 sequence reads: CASSSQGGNTEAFF. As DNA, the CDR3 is TGCGCCAGCAGCTCACAGGGGGGGAACACTGAAGCTTTCTTT. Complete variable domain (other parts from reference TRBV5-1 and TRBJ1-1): KAGVTQTPRYLIKTRGQQVTLSCSPISGHRSVSWYQQTPGQGLQFLFEYFSETQRNKGNFPGRFSGRQFSNSRSEMNVSTLELGDSALYLCASSSQGGNTEAFFGQGTRLTVV.

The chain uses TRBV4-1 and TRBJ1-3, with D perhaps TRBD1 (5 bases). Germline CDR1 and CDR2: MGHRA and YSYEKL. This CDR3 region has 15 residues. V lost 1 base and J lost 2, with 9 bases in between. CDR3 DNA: TGCGCCAGCAGCCAAGTGGGACTTGCTGGAAACACCATATATTTT. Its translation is CASSQVGLAGNTIYF.

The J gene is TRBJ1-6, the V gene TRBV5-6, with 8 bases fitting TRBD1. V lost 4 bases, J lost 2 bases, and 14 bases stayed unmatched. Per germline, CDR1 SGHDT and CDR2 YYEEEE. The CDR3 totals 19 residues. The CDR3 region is CASSVDRGAFPTYNSPLHF. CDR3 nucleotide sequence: TGTGCCAGCAGCGTTGACAGGGGTGCTTTCCCGACCTATAATTCACCCCTCCACTTT.

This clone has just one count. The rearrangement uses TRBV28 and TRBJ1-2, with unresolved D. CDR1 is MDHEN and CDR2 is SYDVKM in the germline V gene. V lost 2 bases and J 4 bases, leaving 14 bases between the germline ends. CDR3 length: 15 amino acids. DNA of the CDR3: TGTGCCAGCAGTTTAACGGGAGCTGGAGCCTATGGCTACACCTTC. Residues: CASSLTGAGAYGYTF.

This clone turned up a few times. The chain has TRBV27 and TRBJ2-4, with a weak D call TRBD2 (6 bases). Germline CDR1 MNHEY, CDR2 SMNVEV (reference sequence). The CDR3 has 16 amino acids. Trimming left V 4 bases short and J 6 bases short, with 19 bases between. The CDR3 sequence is CASSSLPGLRGNIQYF. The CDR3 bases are TGTGCCAGCAGTTCCCTCCCGGGTCTGCGGGGAAACATTCAGTACTTC.

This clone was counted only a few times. CDR3 protein: CASTRLAVVETQYF. In DNA, the CDR3 is TGTGCCAGCACTCGACTAGCGGTGGTAGAGACCCAGTACTTC. The genes are TRBV28 and TRBJ2-5, with 9 bases lining up with TRBD2. Germline values: CDR1 MDHEN, CDR2 SYDVKM. The V segment lost 7 bases and the J segment 4 bases; nucleotides outside the gene matches: 7. The CDR3 covers 14 residues.

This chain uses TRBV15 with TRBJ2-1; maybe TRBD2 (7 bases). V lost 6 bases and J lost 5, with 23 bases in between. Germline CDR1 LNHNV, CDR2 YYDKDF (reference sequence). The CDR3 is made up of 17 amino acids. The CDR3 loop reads CATSSGGGALGDNEQFF. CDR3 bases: TGTGCCACCAGTTCCGGAGGGGGGGCGCTGGGGGACAATGAGCAGTTCTTC.

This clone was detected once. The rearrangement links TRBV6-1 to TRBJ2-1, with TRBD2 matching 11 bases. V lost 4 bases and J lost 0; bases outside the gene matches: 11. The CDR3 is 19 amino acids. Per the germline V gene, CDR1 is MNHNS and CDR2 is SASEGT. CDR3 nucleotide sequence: TGTGCCAGCAGTGGATACGGGACTAGCGGACAGAGCTCCTACAATGAGCAGTTCTTC. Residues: CASSGYGTSGQSSYNEQFF.

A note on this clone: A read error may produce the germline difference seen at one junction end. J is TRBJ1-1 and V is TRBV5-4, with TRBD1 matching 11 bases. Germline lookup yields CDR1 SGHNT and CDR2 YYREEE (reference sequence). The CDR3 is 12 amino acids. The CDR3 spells CASSLTDRGLIF. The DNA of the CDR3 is TGTGCCAGCAGCTTGACGGACAGGGGGCTAATCTTT.

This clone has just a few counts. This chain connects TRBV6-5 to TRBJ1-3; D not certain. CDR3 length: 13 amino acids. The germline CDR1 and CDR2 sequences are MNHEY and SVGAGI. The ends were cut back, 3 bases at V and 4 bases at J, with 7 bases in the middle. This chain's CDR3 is CASSYFRGNTIYF. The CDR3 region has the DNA TGTGCCAGCAGTTATTTCAGGGGAAACACCATATATTTT.